This T cell receptor beta chain was identified during a study of cytomegalovirus exposure and HLA in healthy donors. A word on this clone: Its matching antigen is unknown.

Findings and caveats of the study: In a later analysis, common viral pathogens appeared linked to several of the most significant clusters. Later analysis identified a missense DCLRE1C variant that was linked to TCR beta V- and J-gene trimming. Prediction of most subjects' HLA-A and HLA-B alleles by TCR beta sequences was reportedly accurate. According to reports, the classifier identified cytomegalovirus status with high specificity and sensitivity.

The CDR3 totals 13 residues. V dropped 6 bases and J dropped 2 bases, with 10 bases sitting between them. CDR1 is MDHEN, CDR2 SYDVKM, per germline. PCR used 60 Vbeta primers and 13 Jbeta primers. Repertoires were generated with immunoSEQ multiplex PCR, while TCRdb's copy carries only in-frame clones and drops some. The sample shows over 60,000 clones, roughly 82% of them seen only once. The sequence was obtained from a man aged 65-85 years in good health and CMV-seronegative. The gene calls are TRBV28 and TRBJ1-1; D gene unclear. Sequencing was performed on PBMCs. The CDR3: CASSPQPNTEAFF. The DNA of the CDR3 is TGTGCCAGCAGCCCACAGCCTAACACTGAAGCTTTCTTT.